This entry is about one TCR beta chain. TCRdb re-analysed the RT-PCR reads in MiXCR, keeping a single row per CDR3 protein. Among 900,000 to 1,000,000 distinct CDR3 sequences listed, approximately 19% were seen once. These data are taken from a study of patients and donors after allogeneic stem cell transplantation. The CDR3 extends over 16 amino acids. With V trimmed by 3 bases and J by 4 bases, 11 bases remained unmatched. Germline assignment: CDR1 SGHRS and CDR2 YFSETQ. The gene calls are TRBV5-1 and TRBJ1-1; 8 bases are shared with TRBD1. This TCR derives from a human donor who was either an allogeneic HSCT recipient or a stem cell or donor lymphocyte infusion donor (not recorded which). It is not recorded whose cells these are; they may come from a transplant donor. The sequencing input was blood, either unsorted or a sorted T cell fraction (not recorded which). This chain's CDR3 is CASSSYPGQGGTEAFF. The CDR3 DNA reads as TGCGCCAGCAGCTCCTACCCTGGACAGGGTGGCACTGAAGCTTTCTTT.